This paragraph covers one TCR beta chain sequence. Its cognate antigen is unknown. An end of the junction differs from the germline gene, which may be a read error. The germline gives CDR1 SSHAT, CDR2 FNYEAQ (reference sequence). This CDR3 spans 18 amino acids. This specimen comes from a study of graft-versus-host responses after intestinal transplantation. Study-level background: Multivisceral, liver-intestinal, or isolated intestinal grafts were transplanted into recipients. Each recipient received anti-thymocyte globulin induction, then tacrolimus and steroids for around 3 years. Study-level findings and limits: Those patients showing graft-donor T cell macrochimerism displayed high graft-versus-host to host-versus-graft clonal ratios in allografts. Circulating GvH clone levels at their peak were associated with HvG declines (early post-transplant).

Assay used: immunoSEQ multiplex PCR; TCRdb lists only in-frame clones, some missing. This sample has roughly 97,000 clones, with roughly 90% found just once. This sequence originates from a human patient who received an intestinal transplant, so some T cells may come from the graft donor. The starting material was PBMCs, obtained around 68 weeks after intestinal transplant. The chain recombines TRBV7-7 with TRBJ2-1; 11 nucleotides line up with TRBD2. CDR3 nucleotides: TGTGCTAGCAGCCTGTCGGGGGCTAGCGGGGGGAGGTTCGGTGAGCAGTTCTTC. Its protein is CASSLSGASGGRFGEQFF.